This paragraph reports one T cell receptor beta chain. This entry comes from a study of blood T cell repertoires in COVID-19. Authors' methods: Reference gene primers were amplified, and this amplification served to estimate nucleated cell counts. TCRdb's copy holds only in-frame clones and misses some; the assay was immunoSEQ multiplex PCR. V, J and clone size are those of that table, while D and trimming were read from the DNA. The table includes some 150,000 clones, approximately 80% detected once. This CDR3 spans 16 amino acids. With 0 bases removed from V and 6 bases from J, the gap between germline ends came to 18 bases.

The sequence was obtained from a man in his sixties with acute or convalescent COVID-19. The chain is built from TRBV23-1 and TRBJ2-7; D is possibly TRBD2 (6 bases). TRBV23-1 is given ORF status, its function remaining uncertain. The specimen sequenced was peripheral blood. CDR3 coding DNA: TGCGCCAGCAGTCAATCGAGGTGGAGGGAGTGCGGCGAGCAGTACTTC. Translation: CASSQSRWRECGEQYF.